The 16 T cell receptor beta chains given below trace back to one sample, sequenced in a study of T cell repertoires in cytomegalovirus infection. MiXCR, run by TCRdb on the reads, gives a single entry per CDR3 protein. The sample contains roughly 640,000 distinct CDR3 sequences, approximately 24% of which appear only once. Input material: CD8+ T cells from PBMCs. The origin of the receptors is a human donor in good health (CMV status not recorded). Some clones in this sample may be carry-over from other donors' samples.

J is TRBJ1-6 and V is TRBV12-3 or TRBV12-4; tentative D call: TRBD1 (5 bases). This CDR3 contains 13 residues. Trimming removed 6 bases at V and 9 bases at J, with 12 bases between. This chain's CDR3 is CASRPGGGSPLHF. For the CDR3, the DNA is TGTGCCAGCAGACCCGGTGGGGGTTCACCCCTCCACTTT.

The sample holds a few counts of this clonotype. This rearrangement joins TRBV6-5 to TRBJ1-5; 7 bases are a match to TRBD1. V lost 6 bases and J lost 4; bases outside the gene matches: 9. CDR3 length equals 15 residues. From germline, CDR1 is MNHEY and CDR2 SVGAGI. The CDR3 DNA sequence: TGTGCCAGCAGCCTGACAGGGCTCCTTAATCAGCCCCAGCATTTT. This encodes CASSLTGLLNQPQHF.

As for this clonotype: A much larger clone is a single base away; this may be a read error. This chain uses TRBV2 with TRBJ2-7; TRBD2 matches at 13 bases. Germline V gene lookup returns CDR1 SNHLY and CDR2 FYNNEI. The CDR3 runs to 15 residues. CDR3 protein: CASRPTSGGLYVQYF. The CDR3 bases are TGTGCCAGCAGGCCGACTAGCGGGGGGCTCTACGTGCAGTACTTC.

This chain joins TRBV29-1 and TRBJ2-3; 9 bases match TRBD1. Germline loops: CDR1 SQVTM, CDR2 ANQGSEA. The V gene end was trimmed by 6 bases and the J gene end by 14 bases; junction bases not matched to a gene: 6. The CDR3 extends over 10 amino acids. The CDR3 is CSVPGQGLYF. In nucleotides, the CDR3 is TGCAGCGTCCCGGGACAGGGTCTGTATTTT.

This clonotype was counted between two and nine times. This chain's CDR3 is CASSTPGGTQYF. The DNA of the CDR3 is TGTGCCAGCAGCACCCCGGGGGGGACCCAGTACTTC. The chain combines TRBV7-9 with TRBJ2-5; 7 bases line up with TRBD2. Losses at the gene ends were 5 bases for V and 7 bases for J; bases not matched to a gene: 4. The CDR3 loop spans 12 amino acids. CDR1 and CDR2 (germline): SEHNR, FQNEAQ (reference sequence).

This clonotype was seen more than once but under ten times. The rearrangement uses TRBV7-9 and TRBJ2-7, with 8 bases lining up with TRBD1. This CDR3 spans 14 amino acids. J gave up 0 bases and V 5 bases, and 3 bases lay outside the gene matches. The V gene's germline CDR1 is SEHNR and CDR2 FQNEAQ (reference sequence). CDR3 loop: CASSATGVSYEQYV. In DNA, the CDR3 is TGTGCCAGCAGCGCGACAGGGGTCTCCTACGAGCAGTACGTC.

In this sample, this clonotype turned up many times. The chain carries TRBV28 and TRBJ2-2, with 7 bases aligning to TRBD1. The CDR3 has 15 residues. Per the germline V gene, CDR1 is MDHEN and CDR2 is SYDVKM. V shed 5 bases and J 6 bases; nucleotides not matched to a gene: 9. The CDR3 sequence is CASSLTPTGAGELFF. The CDR3 DNA reads TGTGCCAGCAGTCTAACCCCCACAGGGGCCGGGGAGCTGTTTTTT.

This clonotype was seen a few times. V gene TRBV7-9 combines with J gene TRBJ1-4, with D maybe TRBD1 (5 bases). The CDR3 runs 16 residues. In germline, CDR1 is SEHNR, CDR2 FQNEAQ (reference sequence). V lost 4 bases and J lost 5, with 17 bases in between. Here the CDR3 DNA reads TGTGCCAGCAGCTCGTTCCGGGGACCTCGAAATGAAAAACTGTTTTTT. Translated: CASSSFRGPRNEKLFF.

This clonotype appeared a single time. The chain is built from TRBV7-6 and TRBJ2-1, with D maybe TRBD1 (6 bases). Germline loops: CDR1 SGHVS, CDR2 FNYEAQ. With 5 bases removed from V and 8 bases from J, the gap between germline ends came to 16 bases. There are 14 residues in the CDR3. The CDR3 nucleotides read TGTGCCAGCAGCGACGGGGCAGGGGTTCATGAGCAGTTCTTC. Translation gives CASSDGAGVHEQFF.

This clonotype has more than one count but fewer than ten. This rearrangement joins TRBV15 to TRBJ2-2; the D gene is possibly TRBD1 (5 bases). In germline, CDR1 is LNHNV, CDR2 YYDKDF (reference sequence). CDR3 length: 14 amino acids. With 9 bases removed from V and 2 bases from J, the gap between germline ends came to 13 bases. The chain's CDR3 is CATLDRKNTGELFF. CDR3 nucleotides: TGTGCCACTTTAGACAGAAAAAACACCGGGGAGCTGTTTTTT.

Concerning this clonotype itself: A much larger clone is a single base away; this may be a read error. The V and J genes are TRBV7-2 and TRBJ2-3; D not certain. The CDR3 loop spans 16 amino acids. Looked up from germline, CDR1 is SGHTA and CDR2 is FQGNSA. The DNA for the CDR3 is TGTGCCAACAGCTTTCGGGTGGGTTGGGGCACAGATACGCAGTATTTT. Translated: CANSFRVGWGTDTQYF.

This chain links TRBV6-5 with TRBJ1-2, with D maybe TRBD1 (5 bases). CDR3 length: 14 amino acids. The V gene lost 2 bases and the J gene lost 8 bases, with 15 bases spanning the gap. In germline, CDR1 is MNHEY, CDR2 SVGAGI. CDR3 region: CASSYAGRVDGYTF. In DNA form, the CDR3 reads TGTGCCAGCAGTTACGCGGGCAGGGTAGACGGCTACACCTTC.

This clonotype has just a few counts. The genes are TRBV12-3 or TRBV12-4 and TRBJ1-2; D is possibly TRBD1 (6 bases). The length of the CDR3 is 13 residues. The V end lost 7 bases, the J end lost 8 bases, and 17 bases lay between the germline ends. CDR3 loop: CASTFPGAKGYTF. The CDR3 DNA is TGTGCCAGCACCTTCCCAGGGGCGAAGGGCTACACCTTC.

This clonotype was seen at least ten times. The chain uses TRBV7-6 and TRBJ2-3, with 9 bases that match TRBD1. Germline CDR1 SGHVS, CDR2 FNYEAQ. The CDR3 contains 15 residues. J lost 5 bases, V lost 5 bases, and 8 bases had no gene match. The CDR3 sequence is CASSVRDRDIDTQYF. The CDR3 region has the DNA TGTGCCAGCAGCGTCCGGGACAGGGATATAGATACGCAGTATTTT. The full variable domain, its missing parts supplied by reference TRBV7-6 and TRBJ2-3, is GAGVSQSPRYKVTKRGQDVALRCDPISGHVSLYWYRQALGQGPEFLTYFNYEAQQDKSGLPNDRFSAERPEGSISTLTIQRTEQRDSAMYRCASSVRDRDIDTQYFGPGTRLTVL.

In its sample, this clonotype was seen a few times. V usage is TRBV28 and J usage is TRBJ2-7; D gene ambiguous. The germline V gene has CDR1 MDHEN and CDR2 SYDVKM. The CDR3 consists of 13 residues. V shed 5 bases and J shed 3 bases, with 11 bases lying between them. CDR3 loop: CASSPIGVYEQYV. The DNA of the CDR3 is TGTGCCAGCAGTCCCATTGGGGTCTACGAGCAGTACGTC.

The chain joins TRBV4-3 to TRBJ1-4, with a tentative D call TRBD1 (6 bases). In germline, CDR1 is LGHNA, CDR2 YSLEER. There are 17 residues in the CDR3. Trimming pared 0 bases from V and 4 bases from J, leaving 15 bases between. CDR3 nucleotides: TGCGCCAGCAGCCAAGAGGGGGCGGGGCAGTTTAATGAAAAACTGTTTTTT. Its translation is CASSQEGAGQFNEKLFF.